The rows below give T cell receptor beta chains drawn from one sample of a study of T cell changes during pregnancy in multiple sclerosis. Profiled with immunoSEQ multiplex PCR; TCRdb holds only in-frame clones, not every one. This table holds about 79,000 clones, 90% to 95% found once. The sample consisted of CD4+ T cells from peripheral blood mononuclear cells, taken in the second trimester of pregnancy. The receptors here all came from a female donor with multiple sclerosis, enrolled in a pregnancy study. The CDR3 runs from the conserved cysteine through the conserved F or W. Each record gives: clone size, J gene, D gene, V gene, CDR3 protein, CDR3 DNA. A D gene is named only where the DNA matches it firmly. Only some rows state a clone size, as once, few, many or a class for expanded clones.

>NA|TRBJ2-7|TRBD1|TRBV5-1
CASRSPGGTYEQYF
TGCGCCAGCAGATCCCCAGGGGGCACCTACGAGCAGTACTTC
>NA|TRBJ2-2|NA|TRBV6-5
CASSYSAGAGELFF
TGTGCCAGCAGTTACTCGGCAGGGGCCGGGGAGCTGTTTTTT
>NA|TRBJ2-7|TRBD2|TRBV6-5
CASGGSGGAYEQYF
TGTGCCAGCGGAGGAAGCGGGGGGGCCTACGAGCAGTACTTC
>NA|TRBJ1-1|NA|TRBV29-1
CSALGRKYTEAFF
TGCAGCGCCTTGGGGAGGAAGTACACTGAAGCTTTCTTT
>NA|TRBJ2-5|TRBD2|TRBV5-8
CASSPYGASGSGETQYF
TGTGCCAGCAGCCCTTACGGGGCTAGCGGGAGCGGAGAGACCCAGTACTTC
>few|TRBJ1-1|TRBD1|TRBV30
CAWSPRTGDTEAFF
TGTGCCTGGAGTCCTAGGACAGGGGACACTGAAGCTTTCTTT
>NA|TRBJ2-7|NA|TRBV11-2
CASSMSPSYEQYF
TGTGCCAGCAGCATGAGCCCATCCTACGAGCAGTACTTC
>NA|TRBJ2-1|NA|TRBV9
CASSVAGAPGGQFF
TGTGCCAGCAGCGTAGCGGGGGCCCCGGGGGGGCAGTTCTTC
>few|TRBJ1-6|NA|TRBV5-4
CASSSSGAPLHF
TGTGCCAGCAGCTCCTCAGGGGCACCCCTCCACTTT
>NA|TRBJ1-1|NA|TRBV7-8
CASSLGAGSVETEAFF
TGTGCCAGCAGCTTAGGGGCAGGGTCGGTGGAAACTGAAGCTTTCTTT
>NA|TRBJ2-6|TRBD2|TRBV5-1
CASRPGGSGANVLTF
TGCGCCAGCAGACCGGGAGGCTCTGGGGCCAACGTCCTGACTTTC
>NA|TRBJ2-1|TRBD2|TRBV10-3
CAIRRTSGGLNEQFF
TGTGCCATCAGACGGACTAGCGGGGGGCTTAATGAGCAGTTCTTC
>NA|TRBJ1-5|TRBD1|TRBV9
CASSRDRNQPQHF
TGTGCCAGCAGCCGGGACAGAAATCAGCCCCAGCATTTT
>NA|TRBJ1-6|TRBD1|TRBV16
CASKSGGPANSPLHF
TGTGCCAGCAAGTCAGGGGGACCGGCGAATTCACCCCTCCACTTT
>NA|TRBJ2-1|TRBD2|TRBV29-1
CSVDQAGVGNEQFF
TGCAGCGTTGACCAAGCGGGAGTAGGTAATGAGCAGTTCTTC
>NA|TRBJ1-1|TRBD1|TRBV5-1
CASSPQGATTEAFF
TGCGCCAGCAGCCCACAGGGGGCGACCACTGAAGCTTTCTTT
>NA|TRBJ2-1|NA|TRBV6-5
CASSYSIAGTSHEQFF
TGTGCCAGCAGTTACTCGATCGCGGGAACGTCCCATGAGCAGTTCTTC
>NA|TRBJ2-7|NA|TRBV6-5
CASSYSGSTYEQYF
TGTGCCAGCAGTTACTCCGGGTCAACCTACGAGCAGTACTTC
>NA|TRBJ2-3|TRBD2|TRBV30
CAWRGGLVGSTDTQYF
TGTGCCTGGAGGGGAGGACTAGTTGGTAGCACAGATACGCAGTATTTT
>NA|TRBJ2-1|NA|TRBV7-9
CASSAARSSYNEQFF
TGTGCCAGCAGCGCGGCTAGGAGCTCCTACAATGAGCAGTTCTTC